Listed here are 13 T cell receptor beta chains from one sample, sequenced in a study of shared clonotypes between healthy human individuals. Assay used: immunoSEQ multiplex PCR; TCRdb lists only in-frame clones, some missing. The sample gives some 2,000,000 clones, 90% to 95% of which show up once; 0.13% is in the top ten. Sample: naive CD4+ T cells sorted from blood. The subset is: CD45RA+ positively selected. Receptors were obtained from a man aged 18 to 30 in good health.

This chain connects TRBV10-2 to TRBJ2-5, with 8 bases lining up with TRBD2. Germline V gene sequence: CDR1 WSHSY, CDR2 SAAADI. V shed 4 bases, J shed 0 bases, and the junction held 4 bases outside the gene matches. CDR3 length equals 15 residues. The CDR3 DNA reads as TGCGCCAGCAGTGTTCGCGGGAGGTACCAAGAGACCCAGTACTTC. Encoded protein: CASSVRGRYQETQYF.

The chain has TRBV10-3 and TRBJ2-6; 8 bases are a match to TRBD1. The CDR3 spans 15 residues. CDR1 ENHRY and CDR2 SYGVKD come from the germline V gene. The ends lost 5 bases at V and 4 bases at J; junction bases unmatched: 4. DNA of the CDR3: TGTGCCATCAGTCCGGACAGGGCCGGGGCCAACGTCCTGACTTTC. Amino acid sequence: CAISPDRAGANVLTF.

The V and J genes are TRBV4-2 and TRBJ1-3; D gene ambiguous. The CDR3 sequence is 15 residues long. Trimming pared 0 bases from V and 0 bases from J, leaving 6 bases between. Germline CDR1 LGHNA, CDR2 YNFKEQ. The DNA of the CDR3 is TGTGCCAGCAGCCAAGATGTGGGCTCTGGAAACACCATATATTTT. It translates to CASSQDVGSGNTIYF.

The CDR3 region is CASSPEARGAYEQYF. The CDR3 nucleotides are TGTGCCAGCAGCCCAGAGGCCCGAGGGGCCTACGAGCAGTACTTC. The chain recombines TRBV9 with TRBJ2-7; D possibly uses TRBD1 or TRBD2 (5 bases each). V was clipped by 4 bases and J by 2 bases, with 16 bases between them. The CDR3 length is 15 residues. The V gene's germline CDR1 is SGDLS and CDR2 YYNGEE.

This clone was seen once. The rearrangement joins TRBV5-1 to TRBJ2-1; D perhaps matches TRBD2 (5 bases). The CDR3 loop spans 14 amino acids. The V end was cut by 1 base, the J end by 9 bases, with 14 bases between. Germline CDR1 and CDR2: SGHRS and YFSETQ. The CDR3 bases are TGCGCCAGCAGCTTGCTAGCTTCCCTCGGTGAGCAGTTCTTC. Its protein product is CASSLLASLGEQFF.

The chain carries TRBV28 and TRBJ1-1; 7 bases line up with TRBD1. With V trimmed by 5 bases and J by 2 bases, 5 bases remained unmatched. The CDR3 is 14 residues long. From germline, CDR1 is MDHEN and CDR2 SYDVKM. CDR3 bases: TGTGCCAGCAGTCCGGACAGGCCCAACACTGAAGCTTTCTTT. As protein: CASSPDRPNTEAFF.

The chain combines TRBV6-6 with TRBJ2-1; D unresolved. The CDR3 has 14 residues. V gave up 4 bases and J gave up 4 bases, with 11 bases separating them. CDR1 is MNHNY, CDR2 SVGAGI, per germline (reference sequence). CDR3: CASSWDYGYNEQFF. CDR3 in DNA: TGTGCCAGCAGTTGGGATTACGGTTACAATGAGCAGTTCTTC.

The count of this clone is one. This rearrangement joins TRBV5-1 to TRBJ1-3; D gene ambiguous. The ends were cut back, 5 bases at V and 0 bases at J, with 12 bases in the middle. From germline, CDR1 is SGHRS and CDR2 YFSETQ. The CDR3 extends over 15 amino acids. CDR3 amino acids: CASRPPGFSGNTIYF. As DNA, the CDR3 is TGCGCCAGCAGACCGCCGGGGTTCTCTGGAAACACCATATATTTT. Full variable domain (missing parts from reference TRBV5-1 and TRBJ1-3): KAGVTQTPRYLIKTRGQQVTLSCSPISGHRSVSWYQQTPGQGLQFLFEYFSETQRNKGNFPGRFSGRQFSNSRSEMNVSTLELGDSALYLCASRPPGFSGNTIYFGEGSWLTVV.

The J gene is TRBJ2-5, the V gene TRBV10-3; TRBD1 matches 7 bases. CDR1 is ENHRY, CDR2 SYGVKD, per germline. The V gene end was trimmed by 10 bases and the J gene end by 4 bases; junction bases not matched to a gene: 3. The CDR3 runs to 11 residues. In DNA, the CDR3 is TGTGCCACCAGGGGGACAGAGACCCAGTACTTC. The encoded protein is CATRGTETQYF.

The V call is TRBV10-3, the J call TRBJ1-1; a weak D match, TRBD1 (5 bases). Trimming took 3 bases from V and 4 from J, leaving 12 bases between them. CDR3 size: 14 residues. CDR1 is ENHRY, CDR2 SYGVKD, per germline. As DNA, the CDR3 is TGTGCCATCAGTGACTTGGGGGGAGGCACTGAAGCTTTCTTT. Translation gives CAISDLGGGTEAFF.

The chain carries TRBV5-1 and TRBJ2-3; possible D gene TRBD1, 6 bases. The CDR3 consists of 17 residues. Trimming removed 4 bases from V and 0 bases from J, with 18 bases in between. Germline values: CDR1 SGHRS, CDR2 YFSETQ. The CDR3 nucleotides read TGCGCCAGCAGCCTTACAGGGACGGGGCCTAGCACAGATACGCAGTATTTT. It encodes CASSLTGTGPSTDTQYF.

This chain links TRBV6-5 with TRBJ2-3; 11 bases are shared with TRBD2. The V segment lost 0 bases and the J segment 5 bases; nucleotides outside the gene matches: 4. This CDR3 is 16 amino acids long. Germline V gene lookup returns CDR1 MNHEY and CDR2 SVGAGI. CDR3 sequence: CASSYSLAGVKDTQYF. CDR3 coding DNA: TGTGCCAGCAGTTACTCACTAGCGGGAGTAAAAGATACGCAGTATTTT.

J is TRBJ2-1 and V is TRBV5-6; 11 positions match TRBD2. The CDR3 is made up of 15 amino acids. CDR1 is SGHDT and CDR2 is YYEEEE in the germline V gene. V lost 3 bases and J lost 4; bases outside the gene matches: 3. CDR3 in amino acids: CASSYGTSGYNEQFF. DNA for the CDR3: TGTGCCAGCAGCTACGGGACTAGCGGTTACAATGAGCAGTTCTTC.